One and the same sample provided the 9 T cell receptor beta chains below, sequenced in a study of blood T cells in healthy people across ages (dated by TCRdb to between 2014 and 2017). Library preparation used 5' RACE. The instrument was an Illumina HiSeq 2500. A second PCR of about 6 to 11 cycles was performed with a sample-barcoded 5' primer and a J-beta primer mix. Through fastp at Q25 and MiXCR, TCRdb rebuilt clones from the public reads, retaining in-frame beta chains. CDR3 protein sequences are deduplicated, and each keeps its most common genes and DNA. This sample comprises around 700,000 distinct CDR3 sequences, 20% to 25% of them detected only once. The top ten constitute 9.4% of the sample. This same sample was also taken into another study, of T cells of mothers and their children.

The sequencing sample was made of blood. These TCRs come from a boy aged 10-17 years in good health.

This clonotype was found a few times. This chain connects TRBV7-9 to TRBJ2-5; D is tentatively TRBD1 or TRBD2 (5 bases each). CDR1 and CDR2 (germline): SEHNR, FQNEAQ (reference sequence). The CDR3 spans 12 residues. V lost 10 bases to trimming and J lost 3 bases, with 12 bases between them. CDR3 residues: CATRDGEETQYF. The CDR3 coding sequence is TGTGCCACCCGGGACGGTGAAGAGACCCAGTACTTC. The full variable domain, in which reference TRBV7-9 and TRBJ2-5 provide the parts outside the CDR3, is DTGVSQNPRHKITKRGQNVTFRCDPISEHNRLYWYRQTLGQGPEFLTYFQNEAQLEKSRLLSDRFSAERPKGSFSTLEIQRTEQGDSAMYLCATRDGEETQYFGPGTRLLVL.

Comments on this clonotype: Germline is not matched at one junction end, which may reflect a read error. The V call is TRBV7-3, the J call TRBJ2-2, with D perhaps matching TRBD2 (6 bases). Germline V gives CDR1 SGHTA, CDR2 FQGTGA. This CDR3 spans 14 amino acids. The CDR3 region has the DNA TGTCCCAGCAGCTTATACGGGAGTGCCGGGGAGCTGTTTTTT. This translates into CPSSLYGSAGELFF.

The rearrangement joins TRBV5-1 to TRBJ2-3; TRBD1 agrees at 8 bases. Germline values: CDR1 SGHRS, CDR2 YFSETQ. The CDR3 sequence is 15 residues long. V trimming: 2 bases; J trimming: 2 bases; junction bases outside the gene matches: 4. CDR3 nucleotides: TGCGCCAGCAGCTTCCAGGGGGCATACACAGATACGCAGTATTTT. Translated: CASSFQGAYTDTQYF.

CDR3 coding DNA: TGTGCCAGCAGCAATGCTCTCGCCGAGCAGTACTTC. Translating gives CASSNALAEQYF. V and J are TRBV11-1 and TRBJ2-7; no clear D. Trimming left V 5 bases short and J 6 bases short, with 11 bases between. This CDR3 has 12 residues. Germline CDR1 reads SGHAT; CDR2 reads FQDESV (reference sequence).

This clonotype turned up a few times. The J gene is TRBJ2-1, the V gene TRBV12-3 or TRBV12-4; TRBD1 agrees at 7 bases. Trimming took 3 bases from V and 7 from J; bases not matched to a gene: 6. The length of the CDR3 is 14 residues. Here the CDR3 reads CASSFEGARNEQFF. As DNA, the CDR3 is TGTGCCAGCAGTTTCGAGGGGGCAAGGAATGAGCAGTTCTTC.

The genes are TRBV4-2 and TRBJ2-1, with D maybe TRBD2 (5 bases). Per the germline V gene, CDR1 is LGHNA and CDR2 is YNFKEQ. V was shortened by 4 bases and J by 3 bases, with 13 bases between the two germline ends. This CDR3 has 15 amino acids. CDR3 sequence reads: CASSRVGAGYNEQFF. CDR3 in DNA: TGTGCCAGCAGCCGCGTGGGAGCAGGCTACAATGAGCAGTTCTTC.

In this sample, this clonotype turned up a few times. CDR3 DNA: TGTGCCAGCAGCCAAGTGGGCCAGGGATTGATCAATGAGCAGTTCTTC. This sequence encodes CASSQVGQGLINEQFF. The gene calls are TRBV4-2 and TRBJ2-1; D perhaps matches TRBD1 (5 bases). Germline CDR1 reads LGHNA; CDR2 reads YNFKEQ. This CDR3 region has 16 residues. V shed 1 base and J shed 6 bases, with 16 bases lying between them.

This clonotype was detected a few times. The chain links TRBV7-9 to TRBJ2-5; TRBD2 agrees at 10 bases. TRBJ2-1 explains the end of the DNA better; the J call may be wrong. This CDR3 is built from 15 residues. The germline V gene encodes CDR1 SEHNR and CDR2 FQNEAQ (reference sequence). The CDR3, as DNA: TGTGCCAGCAGCCCCCAGCGGGGGGGCAGGAATGAGCAGTTCTTC. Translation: CASSPQRGGRNEQFF.

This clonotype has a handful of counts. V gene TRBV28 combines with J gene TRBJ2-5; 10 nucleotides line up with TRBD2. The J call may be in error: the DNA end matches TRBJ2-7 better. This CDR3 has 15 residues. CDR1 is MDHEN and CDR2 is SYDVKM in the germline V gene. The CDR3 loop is CASRPTSGKSYEQYF. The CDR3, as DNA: TGTGCCAGCAGACCTACTAGCGGGAAATCTTACGAGCAGTACTTC.